This TCR beta chain was identified in a study of identical twins. The study, taken as a whole, reports: Carriage of fewer insertions was seen in abundant cord blood beta clonotypes, whereas memory repertoires showed none. Out-of-frame alpha sequences shared by twins were enriched for low generation probability. Analyses of zero insertions could, in part, be confounded by invariant MAIT and iNKT cells.

The donor group consisted entirely of healthy Caucasians. As concerns this clonotype: Its antigen is not identified.

Germline V gene lookup returns CDR1 LNHNV and CDR2 YYDKDF (reference sequence). This CDR3 is built from 15 residues. Trimming took 5 bases from V and 3 from J, leaving 14 bases between them. TCRdb recomputed calls from the 5' RACE reads with MiXCR, one row per CDR3 protein. The sample holds some 300,000 distinct CDR3 sequences; 10% to 15% are singletons and the top ten take around 6.9%. The same specimen was also included in a second study, on yellow fever vaccine responses in identical twins.

The chain is built from TRBV15 and TRBJ1-5; no clear D. The clonotype originates from a woman under 30 in good health. Sequencing was carried out using CD8+ T cells sorted from blood. Written as DNA, the CDR3 is TGTGCCACCAGCGCCTCTCGTACAGTCAATCAGCCCCAGCATTTT. This sequence encodes CATSASRTVNQPQHF.